The 9 T cell receptor beta chains given below trace back to one sample, sequenced in a study of cytomegalovirus exposure and HLA in healthy donors. The protocol was immunoSEQ multiplex PCR, while the TCRdb copy is restricted to in-frame clones and leaves out a portion. The sample lists roughly 250,000 clones, approximately 87% occurring once. Sequencing was performed on PBMCs. The source is a man between 18 and 29 years old in good health and CMV-seronegative.

The chain recombines TRBV11-2 with TRBJ2-1; 12 nucleotides match TRBD1. V dropped 2 bases and J dropped 9; count of bases not matched to a gene: 8. The CDR3 extends over 16 amino acids. Germline lookup yields CDR1 SGHAT and CDR2 FQNNGV. Written as DNA, the CDR3 is TGTGCCAGCAGCTTATTCGGGACAGGGGGCCTAGGTGAGCAGTTCTTC. Translation gives CASSLFGTGGLGEQFF.

This chain uses TRBV5-8 with TRBJ2-1; D is perhaps TRBD2 (6 bases). Germline V CDR1 and CDR2: SGHTS, YDEGEE. This CDR3 region has 14 residues. V was cut by 5 bases and J by 2 bases, with 11 bases left in between. The CDR3 reads CASRVGGPYNEQFF. The CDR3 nucleotides are TGTGCCAGCAGAGTCGGGGGACCCTACAATGAGCAGTTCTTC.

This chain uses TRBV4-2 with TRBJ1-3; D gene uncertain. V lost 5 bases and J 4 bases, leaving 21 bases between the germline ends. Germline assignment: CDR1 LGHNA and CDR2 YNFKEQ. This CDR3 region has 17 residues. As DNA, the CDR3 is TGTGCCAGCAGCAACAGATTCGGACTCAACGCAGGAAACACCATATATTTT. Encoded protein: CASSNRFGLNAGNTIYF.

The chain couples TRBV5-6 to TRBJ1-2; a weak D match, TRBD1 (6 bases). Per germline, CDR1 SGHDT and CDR2 YYEEEE. The CDR3 totals 14 residues. V was trimmed by 2 bases and J by 8 bases, leaving 16 bases between them. Written as DNA, the CDR3 is TGTGCCAGCAGCTTTCAGACAGGAGCTAACGGCTACACCTTC. Its protein product is CASSFQTGANGYTF.

The chain recombines TRBV5-6 with TRBJ2-5; possible D gene TRBD2, 6 bases. Germline CDR1 is SGHDT and CDR2 is YYEEEE. Trimming removed 0 bases at V and 5 bases at J, with 8 bases between. The CDR3 covers 13 residues. The CDR3 region has the DNA TGTGCCAGCAGCTTGGGCGGGATGGAGACCCAGTACTTC. It is translated as CASSLGGMETQYF.

This clone was detected once. The genes are TRBV15 and TRBJ1-2; D is uncertain. Germline V gene sequence: CDR1 LNHNV, CDR2 YYDKDF (reference sequence). Trimming removed 0 bases at V and 4 bases at J, with 24 bases between. CDR3 length: 19 amino acids. The CDR3 is CATSRDNAAGKGDRYGYTF. The CDR3 nucleotides read TGTGCCACCAGCAGAGATAATGCCGCGGGTAAGGGAGATCGCTATGGCTACACCTTC.

The rearrangement links TRBV7-9 to TRBJ1-1, with D uncertain. The CDR3 is 13 amino acids. The V gene lost 1 base and the J gene lost 2 bases, with 5 bases spanning the gap. Per the germline V gene, CDR1 is SEHNR and CDR2 is FQNEAQ (reference sequence). The CDR3 bases are TGTGCCAGCAGCTTAGGAGATAACACTGAAGCTTTCTTT. Protein product: CASSLGDNTEAFF.

The V call is TRBV6-1, the J call TRBJ1-4; the match to TRBD1 covers 8 bases. The CDR3 is 13 residues long. Germline CDR1 reads MNHNS; CDR2 reads SASEGT. The trim removed 6 bases at V and 7 bases at J, leaving 4 bases unmatched. In nucleotides, the CDR3 is TGTGCCAGCAGGGGACAGGCAGGTGAAAAACTGTTTTTT. Translation: CASRGQAGEKLFF.

V usage is TRBV18 and J usage is TRBJ2-1, with TRBD2 matching over 8 bases. Germline CDR1 reads KGHSH; CDR2 reads LQKENI. The CDR3 spans 14 residues. V was pared by 5 bases and J by 7 bases, with 7 bases of the junction left unmatched. The CDR3 DNA follows: TGTGCCAGCTCATCCGGGGGGGCCTTTAATGAGCAGTTCTTC. Translated, it gives CASSSGGAFNEQFF. Together with reference TRBV18 and TRBJ2-1, the CDR3 gives the full variable domain: NAGVMQNPRHLVRRRGQEARLRCSPMKGHSHVYWYRQLPEEGLKFMVYLQKENIIDESGMPKERFSAEFPKEGPSILRIQQVVRGDSAAYFCASSSGGAFNEQFFGPGTRLTVL.